A single sample is the source of the 23 T cell receptor beta chains below, sequenced in a study of CD4 and CD8 cells across lung adenocarcinoma regions. TCRdb used MiXCR to reprocess the PCR reads, holding one entry per CDR3 protein. The top ten hold around 96% of the sample, which has over 6,500 distinct CDR3 sequences, around 53% seen once. Material: CD8+ T cells from the center of a lung tumor. The receptors stem from a male donor with lung adenocarcinoma. The CD4 and CD8 labels of this study may be unreliable.

This clonotype was counted many times. The V call is TRBV6-1, the J call TRBJ1-3; maybe TRBD1 (5 bases). CDR1 MNHNS and CDR2 SASEGT come from the germline V gene. CDR3 length equals 16 residues. V was clipped by 2 bases and J by 1 base, with 12 bases between them. This CDR3 reads CASSELIRGSGNTIYF. The CDR3 DNA is TGTGCCAGCAGTGAACTGATCCGGGGGTCTGGAAACACCATATATTTT.

This chain joins TRBV6-1 and TRBJ1-4, with D possibly TRBD1 on 5 matching bases. Germline values: CDR1 MNHNS, CDR2 SASEGT. V was pared by 3 bases and J by 8 bases, with 13 bases between. The CDR3 runs 14 residues. CDR3 amino acids: CASSEGVFEEKLFF. The DNA for the CDR3 is TGTGCCAGCAGTGAGGGGGTATTCGAAGAAAAACTGTTTTTT.

V is TRBV4-1 and J is TRBJ2-1; D might be TRBD2 (5 bases). Trimming cost V 2 bases and J 5 bases, with 16 bases left between them. Germline CDR1 MGHRA, CDR2 YSYEKL. There are 16 residues in the CDR3. The CDR3 DNA is TGCGCCAGCAGCCAATGGCCGGGAACCCAAGACAATGAGCAGTTCTTC. The encoded protein is CASSQWPGTQDNEQFF.

This clonotype turned up a few times. The gene calls are TRBV27 and TRBJ2-3; TRBD2 matches 9 bases. Germline loops: CDR1 MNHEY, CDR2 SMNVEV (reference sequence). The CDR3 is 19 amino acids. V gave up 6 bases and J gave up 0 bases; unmatched junction bases: 16. CDR3 loop: CASRATGLAGQSSTDTQYF. CDR3 in DNA: TGTGCCAGCAGAGCCACGGGGCTAGCGGGACAGTCTAGCACAGATACGCAGTATTTT.

As regards this clonotype: One end of the junction is discordant with germline, which a read error may explain. The V gene is TRBV7-2, the J gene TRBJ2-3, with D unresolved. CDR1 is SGHTA and CDR2 is FQGNSA in the germline V gene. There are 14 residues in the CDR3. This CDR3 is CAETALGPKDTQYF. The CDR3 DNA reads as TGTGCCGAAACAGCCCTAGGTCCCAAAGATACTCAGTATTTC. The full variable domain, its missing parts supplied by reference TRBV7-2 and TRBJ2-3, is GAGVSQSPSNKVTEKGKDVELRCDPISGHTALYWYRQSLGQGLEFLIYFQGNSAPDKSGLPSDRFSAERTGGSVSTLTIQRTQQEDSAVYLCAETALGPKDTQYFGPGTRLTVL.

The chain links TRBV6-1 to TRBJ2-1; 10 positions match TRBD2. V dropped 6 bases and J dropped 3; count of bases not matched to a gene: 8. Germline loops: CDR1 MNHNS, CDR2 SASEGT. The length of the CDR3 is 16 residues. The CDR3 reads CASSIRTSGRYNEQFF. The CDR3 DNA reads TGTGCCAGCAGCATTAGGACTAGCGGACGCTACAATGAGCAGTTCTTC.

The genes are TRBV27 and TRBJ2-1; 13 bases are a match to TRBD2. The end of the DNA aligns better with TRBJ2-7, so the J call may be wrong. Germline loops: CDR1 MNHEY, CDR2 SMNVEV (reference sequence). The CDR3 is 15 residues long. This chain's CDR3 is CASRRTSGSVYEQYF. CDR3 bases: TGTGCCAGCAGACGGACTAGCGGGAGTGTATACGAGCAGTACTTC.

For this clonotype: A junction end diverges from the germline sequence, so it may reflect a read error. Here the CDR3 DNA reads TGTGCCAGCAGAAGATCCGGGAACCAAGGGACCCAGTACTTC. Translating it yields CASRRSGNQGTQYF. The chain combines TRBV6-1 with TRBJ2-1, with D tentatively TRBD2 (5 bases). The DNA end lines up better with TRBJ2-5; the J call may be wrong. CDR1 and CDR2 (germline): MNHNS, SASEGT. This CDR3 region has 14 residues.

The rearrangement uses TRBV4-1 and TRBJ1-6; tentatively, D is TRBD1 (5 bases). Trimming shortened V by 3 bases and J by 10 bases, and 10 bases separated the two germline ends. Per the germline V gene, CDR1 is MGHRA and CDR2 is YSYEKL. The CDR3 length is 13 residues. The CDR3 DNA reads TGCGCCAGCAGCCAGGGGCCGGGGTCACCCCTCCACTTT. Amino acid sequence: CASSQGPGSPLHF.

This clonotype was counted ten times or more. V and J are TRBV6-5 and TRBJ2-5; 7 nucleotides match TRBD2. The CDR3 has 14 amino acids. Germline V lookup: CDR1 MNHEY, CDR2 SVGAGI. The V gene end was trimmed by 7 bases and the J gene end by 2 bases; junction bases not matched to a gene: 7. The CDR3 protein is CASNQRGSQETQYF. The CDR3 bases are TGTGCCAGCAACCAGCGGGGAAGTCAAGAGACCCAGTACTTC.

The gene calls are TRBV6-1 and TRBJ2-5; D is uncertain. V shed 6 bases and J shed 1 base, with 12 bases lying between them. Germline V gene sequence: CDR1 MNHNS, CDR2 SASEGT. The CDR3 runs 14 residues. The CDR3 reads CASRRHILQETQYF. The CDR3 bases are TGTGCCAGCAGGCGACATATACTCCAAGAGACCCAGTACTTC.

The V call is TRBV6-5, the J call TRBJ2-5; unclear D gene. The J call may be faulty, since TRBJ2-7 better matches the DNA end. Germline V gene lookup returns CDR1 MNHEY and CDR2 SVGAGI. This CDR3 has 13 residues. CDR3 protein: CASSYGQTYEQYF. As DNA, the CDR3 is TGTGCCAGCAGTTATGGGCAAACCTACGAGCAGTACTTC.

This clonotype has at least ten counts. The chain couples TRBV6-5 to TRBJ2-1, with unresolved D. There are 15 residues in the CDR3. V lost 3 bases, J lost 0 bases, and 9 bases lay in between. CDR1 MNHEY and CDR2 SVGAGI come from the germline V gene. CDR3 sequence (DNA): TGTGCCAGCAGTTATCAAGCCGGCTCCTACAATGAGCAGTTCTTC. Translation: CASSYQAGSYNEQFF.

This rearrangement joins TRBV10-1 to TRBJ2-1, with TRBD2 matching over 11 bases. Germline loops: CDR1 WNHNN, CDR2 SYGVQD (reference sequence). This CDR3 is 14 amino acids long. The V and J ends lost 4 bases and 7 bases, in that order; junction bases with no gene match: 3. Here the CDR3 DNA reads TGCGCCAGCAGTGTGGCTAGCGGGAGGAATGAGCAGTTCTTC. Amino acid sequence: CASSVASGRNEQFF.

This chain uses TRBV11-3 with TRBJ2-1; tentatively, D is TRBD1 or TRBD2 (5 bases each). The J call may be in error: the DNA end matches TRBJ2-5 better. CDR1 and CDR2 from the germline V gene are SGHNT and YENEEA. The CDR3 spans 16 residues. The CDR3 loop reads CASRSKLGPRRETQYF. The DNA for the CDR3 is TGTGCCAGCAGATCTAAGTTGGGACCCCGCCGAGAGACCCAGTACTTC.

V and J are TRBV6-5 and TRBJ1-2; D is undetermined. Germline lookup yields CDR1 MNHEY and CDR2 SVGAGI. CDR3 length: 13 residues. Trimming left V 0 bases short and J 7 bases short, with 9 bases between. CDR3 protein: CASSYSVEGGYTF. In DNA form, the CDR3 reads TGTGCCAGCAGTTACTCGGTAGAGGGTGGCTACACCTTC.

The chain couples TRBV6-2 or TRBV6-3 to TRBJ1-2; 8 bases agree with TRBD1. The CDR3 length is 14 residues. Germline V lookup: CDR1 MNHEY, CDR2 SVGEGT. Trimming removed 3 bases from V and 6 bases from J; junction bases left unmatched: 6. In nucleotides, the CDR3 is TGTGCCAGCAGTTATTTGGGACAGGAAGATGGCTACACCTTC. It encodes CASSYLGQEDGYTF.

The gene calls are TRBV6-4 and TRBJ2-3; D remains unclear. The end of the DNA aligns better with TRBJ2-1, so the J call may be wrong. The CDR3 consists of 13 residues. CDR1 MRHNA and CDR2 SNTAGT come from the germline V gene. CDR3 sequence reads: CASSDGPLNEQFF. CDR3 nucleotides: TGTGCCAGCAGTGATGGGCCTCTAAATGAGCAGTTCTTC.

Ten or more counts support this clonotype. The chain's CDR3 is CASSATGYTEQFF. CDR3 bases: TGTGCCAGCAGTGCCACAGGGTACACGGAGCAGTTCTTC. The chain carries TRBV6-1 and TRBJ2-1; tentative D call: TRBD1 (6 bases). Germline-derived CDR1 and CDR2 are MNHNS and SASEGT. The germline V and J ends were trimmed by 4 bases and 10 bases, with 14 bases remaining between them. The CDR3 has 13 residues.

This clonotype was seen many times. The V gene is TRBV6-9, the J gene TRBJ2-1; 10 bases are shared with TRBD2. Looked up from germline, CDR1 is MNHGY and CDR2 is SVAAGI. The CDR3 consists of 14 residues. Trimming at V came to 2 bases and at J to 6 bases, leaving 1 base not matched to a gene. Written as DNA, the CDR3 is TGTGCCAGCAGTTATAGCGGGAGGGCCAATGAGCAGTTCTTC. Amino acids: CASSYSGRANEQFF.

Only one count was recorded for this clonotype. V usage is TRBV6-1 and J usage is TRBJ1-2; D is perhaps TRBD1 (6 bases). Looked up from germline, CDR1 is MNHNS and CDR2 is SASEGT. Deletions cut 3 bases from V and 4 bases from J, with 6 bases between. The CDR3 totals 12 residues. This chain's CDR3 is CASSEGAYGYTF. The DNA for the CDR3 is TGTGCCAGCAGTGAGGGGGCCTATGGCTACACCTTC.

Notes on this clonotype: Mismatch with germline at one junction end may stem from a read error. J is TRBJ2-3 and V is TRBV6-1; 8 bases fit TRBD2. The CDR3 consists of 16 residues. The germline CDR1 and CDR2 sequences are MNHNS and SASEGT. CDR3 DNA sequence: TGTGCCAGCGCGCCGGGAGGGGGTCGTGGCAAAGATACGCAGTATTTC. Protein product: CASAPGGGRGKDTQYF.

This clonotype was detected only a few times. The chain has TRBV9 and TRBJ2-5, with D possibly TRBD1 on 5 matching bases. The length of the CDR3 is 13 residues. CDR1 and CDR2 from the germline V gene are SGDLS and YYNGEE. V was cut by 0 bases and J by 2 bases, with 5 bases left in between. This CDR3 reads CASSVGQQETQYF. The DNA for the CDR3 is TGTGCCAGCAGCGTAGGACAGCAAGAGACCCAGTACTTC.